This T cell receptor (beta chain) was sequenced for a study of blood T cell repertoires in COVID-19. Study overall: Donors in the United States, Italy and Spain gave samples during acute or convalescent COVID-19. Sources were T cells, B-cell-depleted T cells, or PBMCs; the material itself was cDNA or gDNA.

In the original analysis: Reference gene primer amplification gave nucleated cell count estimates. Sequencing used immunoSEQ multiplex PCR; TCRdb keeps in-frame clones, though not all of them. For V, J and clone size, that table is used; D and trimming come from the DNA. The data hold about 260,000 clones, with around 86% observed a single time. The CDR3 runs to 14 residues. Trimming removed 6 bases at V and 1 base at J, with 13 bases between. The germline V gene encodes CDR1 SGDLS and CDR2 YYNGEE. This TCR was recovered from a woman between 35 and 50 years old who had recovered from COVID-19. The chain combines TRBV9 with TRBJ1-1; no definite D call. Sequencing input: peripheral blood. This chain's CDR3 is CASTRGQRNTEAFF. In nucleotides, the CDR3 is TGTGCCAGCACCCGAGGGCAGCGGAACACTGAAGCTTTCTTT.